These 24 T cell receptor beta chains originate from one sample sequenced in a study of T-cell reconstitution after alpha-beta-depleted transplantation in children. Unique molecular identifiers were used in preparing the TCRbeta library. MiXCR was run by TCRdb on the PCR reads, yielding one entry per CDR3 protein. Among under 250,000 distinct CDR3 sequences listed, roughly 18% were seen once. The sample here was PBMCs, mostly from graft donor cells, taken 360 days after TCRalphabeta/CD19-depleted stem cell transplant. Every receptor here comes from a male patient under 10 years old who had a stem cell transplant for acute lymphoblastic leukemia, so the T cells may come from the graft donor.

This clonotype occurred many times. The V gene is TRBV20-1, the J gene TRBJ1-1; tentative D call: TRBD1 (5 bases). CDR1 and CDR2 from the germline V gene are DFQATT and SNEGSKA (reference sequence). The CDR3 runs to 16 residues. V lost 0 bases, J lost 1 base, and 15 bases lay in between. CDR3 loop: CSARDPRGSENTEAFF. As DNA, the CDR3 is TGCAGTGCTAGAGACCCTCGGGGGTCGGAGAACACTGAAGCTTTCTTT.

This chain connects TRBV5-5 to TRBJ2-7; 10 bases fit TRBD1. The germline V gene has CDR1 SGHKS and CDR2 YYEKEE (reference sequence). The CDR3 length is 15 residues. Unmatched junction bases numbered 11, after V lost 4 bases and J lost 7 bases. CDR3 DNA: TGTGCCAGCAGCCGGGGAAGGGACAGGGGAGAAGAGCAGTACTTC. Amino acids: CASSRGRDRGEEQYF.

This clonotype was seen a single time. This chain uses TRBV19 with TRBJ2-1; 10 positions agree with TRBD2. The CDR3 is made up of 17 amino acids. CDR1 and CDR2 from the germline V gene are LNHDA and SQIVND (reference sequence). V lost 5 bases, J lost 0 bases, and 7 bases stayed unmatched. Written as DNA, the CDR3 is TGTGCCAGTAGTTTTCGACTAGCGGGCACCTCCTACAATGAGCAGTTCTTC. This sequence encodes CASSFRLAGTSYNEQFF.

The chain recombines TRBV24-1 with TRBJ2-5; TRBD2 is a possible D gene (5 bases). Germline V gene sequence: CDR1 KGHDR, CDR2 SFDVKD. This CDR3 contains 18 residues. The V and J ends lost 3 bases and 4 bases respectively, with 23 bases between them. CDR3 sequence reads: CATSDPMTTAPEGETQYF. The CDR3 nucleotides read TGTGCCACCAGTGATCCTATGACAACCGCCCCTGAGGGAGAGACCCAGTACTTC.

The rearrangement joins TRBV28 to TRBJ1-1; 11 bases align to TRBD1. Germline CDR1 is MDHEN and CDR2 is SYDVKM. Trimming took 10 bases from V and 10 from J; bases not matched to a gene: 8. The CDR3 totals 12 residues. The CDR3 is CATGTGGLVAFF. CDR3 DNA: TGTGCCACCGGGACAGGGGGATTGGTAGCTTTCTTT.

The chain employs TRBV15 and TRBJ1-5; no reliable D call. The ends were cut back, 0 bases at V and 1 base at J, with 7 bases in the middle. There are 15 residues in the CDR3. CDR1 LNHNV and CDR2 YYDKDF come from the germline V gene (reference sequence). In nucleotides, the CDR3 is TGTGCCACCAGCAGAGATCCTGTGAGCAATCAGCCCCAGCATTTT. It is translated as CATSRDPVSNQPQHF.

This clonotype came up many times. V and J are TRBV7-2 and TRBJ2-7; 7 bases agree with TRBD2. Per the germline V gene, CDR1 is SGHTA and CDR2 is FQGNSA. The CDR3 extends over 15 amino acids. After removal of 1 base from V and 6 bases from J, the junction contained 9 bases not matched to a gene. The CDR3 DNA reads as TGTGCCAGCAGCTTAGAGCGGGGTAAAGTTTCCGAGCAGTACTTC. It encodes CASSLERGKVSEQYF.

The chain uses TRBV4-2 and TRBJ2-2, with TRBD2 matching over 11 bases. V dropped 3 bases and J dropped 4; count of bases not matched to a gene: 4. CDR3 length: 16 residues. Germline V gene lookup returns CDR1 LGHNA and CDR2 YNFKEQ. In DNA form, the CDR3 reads TGTGCCAGCAGCCAGGGGACTAGCGGTGCCACCGGGGAGCTGTTTTTT. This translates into CASSQGTSGATGELFF.

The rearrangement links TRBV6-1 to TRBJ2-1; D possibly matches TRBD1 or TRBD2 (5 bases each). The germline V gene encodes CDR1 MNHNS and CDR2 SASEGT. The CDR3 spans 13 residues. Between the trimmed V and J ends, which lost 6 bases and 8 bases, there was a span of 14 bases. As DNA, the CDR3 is TGTGCCAGCAGCCAGGACGGGGCGGATGAGCAGTTCTTC. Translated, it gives CASSQDGADEQFF.

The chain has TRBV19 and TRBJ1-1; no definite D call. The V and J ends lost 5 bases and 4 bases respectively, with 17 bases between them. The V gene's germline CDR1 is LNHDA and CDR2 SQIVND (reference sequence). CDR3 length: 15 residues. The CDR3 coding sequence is TGTGCCAGTAGTCCCCTCGGCTCCCGGGGCACTGAAGCTTTCTTT. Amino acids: CASSPLGSRGTEAFF. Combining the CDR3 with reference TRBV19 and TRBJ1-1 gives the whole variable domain DGGITQSPKYLFRKEGQNVTLSCEQNLNHDAMYWYRQDPGQGLRLIYYSQIVNDFQKGDIAEGYSVSREKKESFPLTVTSAQKNPTAFYLCASSPLGSRGTEAFFGQGTRLTVV.

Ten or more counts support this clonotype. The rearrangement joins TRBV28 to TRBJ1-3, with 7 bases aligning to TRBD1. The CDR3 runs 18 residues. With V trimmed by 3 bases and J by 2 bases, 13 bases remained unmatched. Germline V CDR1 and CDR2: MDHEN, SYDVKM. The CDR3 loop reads CASSFPRPDRVPGNTIYF. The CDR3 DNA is TGTGCCAGCAGTTTCCCCCGACCTGACAGGGTTCCTGGAAACACCATATATTTT.

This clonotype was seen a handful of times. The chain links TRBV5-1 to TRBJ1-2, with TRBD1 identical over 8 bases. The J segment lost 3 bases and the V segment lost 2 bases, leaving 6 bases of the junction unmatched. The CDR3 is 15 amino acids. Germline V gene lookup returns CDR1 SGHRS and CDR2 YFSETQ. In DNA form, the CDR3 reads TGCGCCAGCAGCTTAACGACAGGGGAATACTATGGCTACACCTTC. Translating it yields CASSLTTGEYYGYTF.

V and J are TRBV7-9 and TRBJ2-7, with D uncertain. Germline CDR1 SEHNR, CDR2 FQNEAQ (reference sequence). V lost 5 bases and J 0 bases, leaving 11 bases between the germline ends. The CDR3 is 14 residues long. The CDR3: CASSLPASSYEQYF. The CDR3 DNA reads TGTGCCAGCAGCCTACCGGCTAGCTCCTACGAGCAGTACTTC.

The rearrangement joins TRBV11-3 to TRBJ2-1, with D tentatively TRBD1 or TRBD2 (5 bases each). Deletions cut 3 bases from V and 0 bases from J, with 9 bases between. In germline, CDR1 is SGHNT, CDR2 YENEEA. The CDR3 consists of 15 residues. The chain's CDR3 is CASSFRDGSYNEQFF. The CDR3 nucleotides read TGTGCCAGCAGCTTTAGGGACGGCTCCTACAATGAGCAGTTCTTC.

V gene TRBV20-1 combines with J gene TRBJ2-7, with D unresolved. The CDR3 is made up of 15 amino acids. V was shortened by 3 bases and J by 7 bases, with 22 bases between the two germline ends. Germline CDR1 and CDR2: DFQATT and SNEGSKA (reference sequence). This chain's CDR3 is CSASGEVIPLVEQYF. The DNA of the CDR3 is TGCAGTGCTAGTGGAGAGGTGATCCCTTTAGTAGAGCAGTACTTC.

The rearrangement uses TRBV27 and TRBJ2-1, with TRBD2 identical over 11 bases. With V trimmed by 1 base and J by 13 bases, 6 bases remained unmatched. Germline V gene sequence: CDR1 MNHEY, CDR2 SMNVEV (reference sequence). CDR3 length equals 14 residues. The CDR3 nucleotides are TGTGCCAGCAGTTTATATGTAGCGGGGGGGCCCCAGTTCTTC. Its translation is CASSLYVAGGPQFF.

The CDR3 DNA follows: TGCGCCAGCAGCCCAGACACAGGGGCCTCCGGCAACTATGGCTACACCTTC. It translates to CASSPDTGASGNYGYTF. The chain couples TRBV5-1 to TRBJ1-2; 7 bases map to TRBD1. The germline V gene encodes CDR1 SGHRS and CDR2 YFSETQ. This CDR3 contains 17 residues. Trimming at V came to 4 bases and at J to 2 bases, leaving 14 bases not matched to a gene.

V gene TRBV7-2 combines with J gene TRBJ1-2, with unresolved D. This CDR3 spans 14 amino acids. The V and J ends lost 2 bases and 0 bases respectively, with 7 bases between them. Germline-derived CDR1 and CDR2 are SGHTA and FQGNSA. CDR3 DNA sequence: TGTGCCAGCAGCTTAAGTAGCCCTAACTATGGCTACACCTTC. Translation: CASSLSSPNYGYTF.

The CDR3 sequence: CASSYDRGKRDTQYF. The CDR3, as DNA: TGTGCCAGCAGCTACGACAGGGGGAAGAGGGATACGCAGTATTTT. The chain joins TRBV12-3 or TRBV12-4 to TRBJ2-3, with 9 bases fitting TRBD1. The V gene end was trimmed by 6 bases and the J gene end by 6 bases; junction bases not matched to a gene: 10. This CDR3 has 15 residues.

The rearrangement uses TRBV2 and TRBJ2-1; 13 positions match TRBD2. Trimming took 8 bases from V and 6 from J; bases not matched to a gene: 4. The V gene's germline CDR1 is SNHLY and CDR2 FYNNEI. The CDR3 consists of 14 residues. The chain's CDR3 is CASRGLAGFNEQFF. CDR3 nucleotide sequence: TGTGCCAGCCGGGGACTAGCGGGATTCAATGAGCAGTTCTTC.

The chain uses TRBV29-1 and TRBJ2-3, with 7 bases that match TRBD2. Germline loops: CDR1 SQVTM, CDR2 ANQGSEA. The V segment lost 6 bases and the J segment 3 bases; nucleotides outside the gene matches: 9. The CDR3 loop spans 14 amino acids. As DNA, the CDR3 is TGCAGCGTCCGGCGGGGGACCAGTACAGATACGCAGTATTTT. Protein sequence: CSVRRGTSTDTQYF.

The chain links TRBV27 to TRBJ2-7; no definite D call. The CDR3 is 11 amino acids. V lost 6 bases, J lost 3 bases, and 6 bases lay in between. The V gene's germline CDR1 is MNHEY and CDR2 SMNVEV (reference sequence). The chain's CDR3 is CASRVNYEQYF. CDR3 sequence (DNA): TGTGCCAGCAGAGTGAACTACGAGCAGTACTTC.

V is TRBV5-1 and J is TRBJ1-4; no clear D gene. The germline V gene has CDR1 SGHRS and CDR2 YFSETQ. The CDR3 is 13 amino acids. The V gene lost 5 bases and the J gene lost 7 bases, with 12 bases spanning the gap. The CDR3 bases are TGCGCCAGCAGTGAAGAGGGAGGTGAAAAACTGTTTTTT. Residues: CASSEEGGEKLFF.

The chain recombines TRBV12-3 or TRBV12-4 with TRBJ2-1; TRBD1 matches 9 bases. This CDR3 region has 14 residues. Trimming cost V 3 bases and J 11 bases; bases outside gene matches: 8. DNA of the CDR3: TGTGCCAGCAGTTTGGGACAGGGCACCCCCAAGCAGTTCTTC. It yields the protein CASSLGQGTPKQFF.